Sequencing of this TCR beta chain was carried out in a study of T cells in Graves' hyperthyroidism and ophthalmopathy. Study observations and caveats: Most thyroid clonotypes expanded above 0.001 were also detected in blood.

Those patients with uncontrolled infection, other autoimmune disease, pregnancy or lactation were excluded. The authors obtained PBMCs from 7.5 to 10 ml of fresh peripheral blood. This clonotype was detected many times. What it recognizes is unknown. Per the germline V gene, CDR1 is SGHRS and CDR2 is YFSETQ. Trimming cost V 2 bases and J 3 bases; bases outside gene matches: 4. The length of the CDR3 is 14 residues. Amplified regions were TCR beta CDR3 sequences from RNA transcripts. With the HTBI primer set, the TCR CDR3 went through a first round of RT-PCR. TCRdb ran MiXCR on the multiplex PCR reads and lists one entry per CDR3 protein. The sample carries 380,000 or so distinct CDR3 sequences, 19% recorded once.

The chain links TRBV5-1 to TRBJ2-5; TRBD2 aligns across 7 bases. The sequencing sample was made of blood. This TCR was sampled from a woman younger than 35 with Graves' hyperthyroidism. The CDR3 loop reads CASSLSGAEETQYF. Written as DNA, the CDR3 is TGCGCCAGCAGCTTAAGCGGGGCAGAAGAGACCCAGTACTTC. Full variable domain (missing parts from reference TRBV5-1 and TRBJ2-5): KAGVTQTPRYLIKTRGQQVTLSCSPISGHRSVSWYQQTPGQGLQFLFEYFSETQRNKGNFPGRFSGRQFSNSRSEMNVSTLELGDSALYLCASSLSGAEETQYFGPGTRLLVL.